Reported below is one T cell receptor (beta chain). The data were obtained in a study of T cell responses to AZD1222 COVID-19 vaccine. Some clones are missing from TCRdb's copy, which holds only in-frame ones; the method was immunoSEQ multiplex PCR. Of around 80,000 clones listed, 70% to 90% are singletons. Germline lookup yields CDR1 DFQATT and CDR2 SNEGSKA (reference sequence). The CDR3 sequence is 11 residues long. The V end lost 3 bases, the J end lost 13 bases, and 10 bases lay between the germline ends. The sample was peripheral blood, taken 28 days after the second AZD1222 dose. The clonotype was recovered from an adult who received the AZD1222 COVID-19 vaccine. The rearrangement uses TRBV20-1 and TRBJ1-6; D not resolved. The chain's CDR3 is CSASYGDPLHF. DNA for the CDR3: TGCAGTGCTAGTTACGGAGACCCCCTCCACTTT.